Below are 21 T cell receptor beta chains sequenced from a single sample in a study of blood T cell repertoires in COVID-19. The method was immunoSEQ multiplex PCR; TCRdb's version includes in-frame clones alone and lacks a portion of them. Here the sample spans under 150,000 clones, 90% being singletons. Input material: peripheral blood. The receptors shown here come from a man aged 55 to 69 with COVID-19, enrolled during active disease.

The chain carries TRBV11-2 and TRBJ2-1, with 8 bases lining up with TRBD1. V lost 6 bases and J lost 4; bases outside the gene matches: 8. The CDR3 length is 15 residues. Per germline, CDR1 SGHAT and CDR2 FQNNGV. For the CDR3, the DNA is TGTGCCAGCAGAATAGCCGGGACAGGTTACAATGAGCAGTTCTTC. The encoded protein is CASRIAGTGYNEQFF.

This clone has only a few counts. V and J are TRBV5-8 and TRBJ1-1; D is unclear. V lost 3 bases and J 1 base, leaving 7 bases between the germline ends. Germline V lookup: CDR1 SGHTS, CDR2 YDEGEE. The CDR3 loop spans 13 amino acids. The DNA for the CDR3 is TGTGCCAGCAGCTACCAGGAGAACACTGAAGCTTTCTTT. Amino acids: CASSYQENTEAFF.

V and J are TRBV6-2 or TRBV6-3 and TRBJ2-7; TRBD2 might be the D (6 bases). Germline V gene data show CDR1 as MNHEY and CDR2 as SVGEGT. The CDR3 spans 15 residues. The V and J ends lost 0 bases and 7 bases respectively, with 16 bases between them. CDR3 bases: TGTGCCAGCAGTTACTCCGGGACTCTGCCGCGGGAGCAGTACTTC. It yields the protein CASSYSGTLPREQYF.

This clone has more than one count but fewer than ten. V and J are TRBV5-4 and TRBJ2-1, with 8 bases fitting TRBD2. V lost 1 base and J lost 10; bases outside the gene matches: 10. Germline CDR1 is SGHNT and CDR2 is YYREEE (reference sequence). CDR3 length: 15 residues. CDR3 sequence: CASSLNSGTLGEQFF. For the CDR3, the DNA is TGTGCCAGCAGCTTGAATAGCGGGACTCTGGGGGAGCAGTTCTTC.

DNA for the CDR3: TGTGCCAGCAGCTTGCTGGCCCAAGGGGACTTAGCCAAAAACATTCAGTACTTC. Translation: CASSLLAQGDLAKNIQYF. J is TRBJ2-4 and V is TRBV5-6; a weak D match, TRBD2 (6 bases). This CDR3 region has 18 residues. V was pared by 1 base and J by 0 bases, with 17 bases between. CDR1 is SGHDT and CDR2 is YYEEEE in the germline V gene.

J is TRBJ1-1 and V is TRBV10-1, with 8 bases fitting TRBD1. In germline, CDR1 is WNHNN, CDR2 SYGVQD (reference sequence). The ends lost 6 bases at V and 4 bases at J; junction bases unmatched: 4. The CDR3 sequence is 13 residues long. The CDR3 protein is CASSRTGRTEAFF. The DNA of the CDR3 is TGCGCCAGCAGCCGGACAGGGCGCACTGAAGCTTTCTTT.

In its sample, this clone was seen once. The gene calls are TRBV3-1 (or the pseudogene TRBV3-2) and TRBJ1-2; D is unclear. V was cut by 1 base and J by 0 bases, with 6 bases left in between. From germline, CDR1 is LGHDT and CDR2 YNNKEL (reference sequence). The CDR3 is 14 amino acids. The CDR3 reads CASSQAQSNYGYTF. CDR3 nucleotides: TGTGCCAGCAGCCAAGCTCAGTCTAACTATGGCTACACCTTC.

The rearrangement uses TRBV5-1 and TRBJ2-5, with TRBD2 as a possible D gene (7 bases). CDR1 is SGHRS, CDR2 YFSETQ, per germline. CDR3 length: 20 amino acids. V shed 1 base and J shed 1 base, with 26 bases lying between them. The CDR3 reads CASSLPPGGQGPGFQETQYF. The CDR3 coding sequence is TGCGCCAGCAGCTTGCCACCGGGGGGCCAGGGCCCAGGGTTCCAAGAGACCCAGTACTTC.

This clone was seen only once. The chain has TRBV9 and TRBJ2-5, with a possible D match to TRBD1 (6 bases). This CDR3 is 14 amino acids long. Trimming took off 2 bases at V and 2 bases at J, with 10 bases between the two ends. The germline V gene encodes CDR1 SGDLS and CDR2 YYNGEE. CDR3 sequence: CASSVGGQQETQYF. The CDR3 bases are TGTGCCAGCAGCGTTGGGGGACAACAAGAGACCCAGTACTTC.

In its sample, this clone was seen once. This chain uses TRBV18 with TRBJ2-7; TRBD1 might be the D (6 bases). Per germline, CDR1 KGHSH and CDR2 LQKENI. The CDR3 length is 15 residues. V shed 3 bases and J shed 2 bases, with 14 bases lying between them. CDR3 nucleotides: TGTGCCAGCTCACCCCAGACAGGAGTTACCTACGAGCAGTACTTC. This translates into CASSPQTGVTYEQYF.

The V and J genes are TRBV28 and TRBJ2-6; TRBD1 aligns across 8 bases. CDR3 length equals 16 residues. After removal of 2 bases from V and 3 bases from J, the junction contained 3 bases not matched to a gene. In germline, CDR1 is MDHEN, CDR2 SYDVKM. In DNA, the CDR3 is TGTGCCAGCAGTTTACAGGGGGCGGTTGGGGCCAACGTCCTGACTTTC. Translating gives CASSLQGAVGANVLTF.

The chain recombines TRBV28 with TRBJ1-1, with D maybe TRBD1 (5 bases). The germline CDR1 and CDR2 sequences are MDHEN and SYDVKM. V shed 7 bases and J shed 3 bases, with 6 bases lying between them. The CDR3 contains 11 residues. CDR3 amino acids: CASMGHTEAFF. CDR3 sequence (DNA): TGTGCCAGCATGGGGCACACTGAAGCTTTCTTT.

This chain uses TRBV11-3 with TRBJ2-7; possible D gene TRBD1, 6 bases. Germline V gene data show CDR1 as SGHNT and CDR2 as YENEEA. There are 14 residues in the CDR3. V was trimmed by 5 bases and J by 6 bases, leaving 17 bases between them. The CDR3 DNA is TGTGCCAGCAGCACCACAGGGATATTAGGCGAGCAGTACTTC. Encoded protein: CASSTTGILGEQYF.

The chain couples TRBV4-2 to TRBJ1-3; TRBD1 matches 9 bases. Per germline, CDR1 LGHNA and CDR2 YNFKEQ. The V segment lost 4 bases and the J segment 4 bases; nucleotides outside the gene matches: 5. The CDR3 runs to 15 residues. CDR3 in amino acids: CASSRRTGEGNTIYF. CDR3 sequence (DNA): TGTGCCAGCAGCCGACGGACAGGGGAAGGAAACACCATATATTTT.

This rearrangement joins TRBV4-3 to TRBJ1-5; TRBD1 matches 8 bases. V trimming: 5 bases; J trimming: 6 bases; junction bases outside the gene matches: 6. There are 14 residues in the CDR3. Per germline, CDR1 LGHNA and CDR2 YSLEER. CDR3 nucleotide sequence: TGCGCCAGCAGCTCGGACAGGGTAAGTCAGCCCCAGCATTTT. Protein: CASSSDRVSQPQHF.

This clone was seen only a few times. The CDR3 DNA reads as TGTGCCAGCAGCCCTCCGGGACAGGGGAGAGCTTTCTTT. It is translated as CASSPPGQGRAFF. The chain has TRBV7-6 and TRBJ1-1; 10 bases align to TRBD1. V shed 5 bases, J shed 10 bases, and the junction held 7 bases outside the gene matches. Germline assignment: CDR1 SGHVS and CDR2 FNYEAQ. This CDR3 comprises 13 residues.

Turning to this clone: A read error may account for a junction end that differs from germline. V and J are TRBV28 and TRBJ1-5, with D hard to call. The CDR3 is made up of 12 amino acids. The germline gives CDR1 MDHEN, CDR2 SYDVKM. CDR3 coding DNA: TGTGCCAGCACCCTGGGCAAGCAGCCCCAGCATTTT. Its translation is CASTLGKQPQHF.

This clone was recorded only once. This chain joins TRBV30 and TRBJ2-7; the D gene is possibly TRBD1 (6 bases). The V and J ends lost 2 bases and 2 bases respectively, with 10 bases between them. CDR1 is GTSNPN, CDR2 SVGIG, per germline (reference sequence). This CDR3 has 13 residues. The CDR3 region is CAWSMGQTYEQYF. The CDR3 DNA follows: TGTGCCTGGAGTATGGGACAAACCTACGAGCAGTACTTC. The variable domain in full, completed from reference TRBV30 and TRBJ2-7, reads SQTIHQWPATLVQPVGSPLSLECTVEGTSNPNLYWYRQAAGRGLQLLFYSVGIGQISSEVPQNLSASRPQDRQFILSSKKLLLSDSGFYLCAWSMGQTYEQYFGPGTRLTVT.

The CDR3 sequence is CASSASPGATEAFF. The CDR3 bases are TGTGCCAGCAGCGCCTCACCAGGGGCCACTGAAGCTTTCTTT. This chain joins TRBV11-3 and TRBJ1-1; D possibly corresponds to TRBD1 (6 bases). Trimming took off 5 bases at V and 4 bases at J, with 14 bases between the two ends. The CDR3 covers 14 residues. Germline V gives CDR1 SGHNT, CDR2 YENEEA.

This chain links TRBV11-3 with TRBJ2-5; maybe TRBD2 (6 bases). V was pared by 0 bases and J by 2 bases, with 10 bases between. Per the germline V gene, CDR1 is SGHNT and CDR2 is YENEEA. CDR3 length equals 15 residues. Written as DNA, the CDR3 is TGTGCCAGCAGCTTAGATCCCCGGGGGCAAGAGACCCAGTACTTC. Protein: CASSLDPRGQETQYF.

The chain has TRBV7-9 and TRBJ1-2, with 7 bases identical to TRBD1. V was pared by 1 base and J by 5 bases, with 4 bases of the junction left unmatched. The CDR3 has 14 amino acids. Germline CDR1 reads SEHNR; CDR2 reads FQNEAQ (reference sequence). The CDR3 sequence: CASSLGDSGYGYTF. As DNA, the CDR3 is TGTGCCAGCAGCTTAGGGGACAGTGGGTATGGCTACACCTTC.